The next 28 T cell receptor beta chains were all read from a single sample in a study of patients and donors after allogeneic stem cell transplantation (dated by TCRdb to about 2020). Preparation of the library involved RT-PCR. Instrument on record: NextSeq 550. TCRdb handled the public reads itself, with Q25 trimming in fastp and clone calling in MiXCR, and kept productive beta chains. Each CDR3 protein gets just one entry, which takes the most common genes and DNA from the rows behind it. The sample records 800,000 to 1,000,000 distinct CDR3 sequences, more than 15% of which are singletons. The biggest ten clones account for approximately 5.9% of the sample. The sequenced sample was blood, either unsorted or a sorted T cell fraction (not recorded which). Receptor source: a human donor who was either an allogeneic HSCT recipient or a stem cell or donor lymphocyte infusion donor (not recorded which). It is not recorded whose cells these are; they may come from a transplant donor.

V and J are TRBV6-1 and TRBJ2-1, with 7 bases lining up with TRBD2. The CDR3 sequence is 16 residues long. Losses at the gene ends were 4 bases for V and 0 bases for J; bases not matched to a gene: 6. Germline CDR1 and CDR2: MNHNS and SASEGT. CDR3 sequence (DNA): TGTGCCAGCAGTGTGTCTAGCGGTAACTCCTACAATGAGCAGTTCTTC. Protein sequence: CASSVSSGNSYNEQFF.

V gene TRBV10-3 combines with J gene TRBJ2-1, with 13 bases lining up with TRBD2. CDR1 is ENHRY, CDR2 SYGVKD, per germline. The CDR3 length is 15 residues. The V gene end was trimmed by 4 bases and the J gene end by 7 bases; junction bases not matched to a gene: 4. The CDR3 DNA reads as TGTGCCATCAGTGGGACTAGCGGGAGAAGGAATGAGCAGTTCTTC. Protein: CAISGTSGRRNEQFF.

This chain connects TRBV29-1 to TRBJ2-7; D ambiguous. Germline V gives CDR1 SQVTM, CDR2 ANQGSEA. V shed 7 bases and J shed 1 base, with 17 bases lying between them. The length of the CDR3 is 14 residues. The DNA for the CDR3 is TGCAGCGCTGCCCCCCGGACGTCATCCTACGAGCAGTACTTC. Residues: CSAAPRTSSYEQYF.

The chain has TRBV20-1 and TRBJ2-1; D call uncertain. Germline V CDR1 and CDR2: DFQATT, SNEGSKA (reference sequence). The CDR3 has 12 residues. V was pared by 3 bases and J by 4 bases, with 7 bases between. In DNA form, the CDR3 reads TGCAGTGCTAGCCAGATTTACAATGAGCAGTTCTTC. Amino acid sequence: CSASQIYNEQFF.

This clonotype has more than one count but fewer than ten. The chain couples TRBV25-1 to TRBJ1-3; D unclear. The CDR3 has 11 amino acids. V lost 2 bases and J lost 13, with 9 bases in between. Germline assignment: CDR1 MGHDK and CDR2 SYGVNS. CDR3 residues: CASSEGFSIYF. In DNA form, the CDR3 reads TGTGCCAGCAGTGAAGGGTTTAGTATATATTTT. Full variable domain (missing parts from reference TRBV25-1 and TRBJ1-3): EADIYQTPRYLVIGTGKKITLECSQTMGHDKMYWYQQDPGMELHLIHYSYGVNSTEKGDLSSESTVSRIRTEHFPLTLESARPSHTSQYLCASSEGFSIYFGEGSWLTVV.

The gene calls are TRBV12-5 and TRBJ2-2, with D possibly TRBD2 on 5 matching bases. The germline V and J ends were trimmed by 3 bases and 3 bases, with 26 bases remaining between them. The CDR3 has 20 residues. Germline V lookup: CDR1 LGHNT, CDR2 FRNRAP. The CDR3 region is CASGFRPLLQLLEDTGELFF. In nucleotides, the CDR3 is TGTGCTAGTGGTTTCCGACCGCTACTCCAGTTATTGGAGGACACCGGGGAGCTGTTTTTT.

This clonotype appeared a few times. The chain joins TRBV10-3 to TRBJ2-3; no firm D call. Trimming shortened V by 3 bases and J by 6 bases, and 22 bases separated the two germline ends. The CDR3 runs 17 residues. Germline lookup yields CDR1 ENHRY and CDR2 SYGVKD. The DNA of the CDR3 is TGTGCCATCAGTGATCCGGTTAGGGCCGGCCAGCACGATACGCAGTATTTT. Encoded protein: CAISDPVRAGQHDTQYF.

This clonotype occurred many times. The rearrangement uses TRBV29-1 and TRBJ2-7; D is ambiguous. Germline values: CDR1 SQVTM, CDR2 ANQGSEA. Deletions cut 7 bases from V and 6 bases from J, with 13 bases between. The CDR3 contains 11 residues. The CDR3 coding sequence is TGCAGCGCCGCTCGAGGACCCGAGCAGTACTTC. Encoded protein: CSAARGPEQYF.

The sample holds a few counts of this clonotype. The chain employs TRBV18 and TRBJ1-1; D not certain. Germline CDR1 and CDR2: KGHSH and LQKENI. This CDR3 has 15 amino acids. The V end lost 5 bases, the J end lost 1 base, and 14 bases lay between the germline ends. CDR3 nucleotides: TGTGCCAGCTCAGCCACTAGACTGACGAACACTGAAGCTTTCTTT. This gives the protein CASSATRLTNTEAFF.

The V and J genes are TRBV7-9 and TRBJ2-7; D not resolved. V lost 5 bases to trimming and J lost 2 bases, with 7 bases between them. From germline, CDR1 is SEHNR and CDR2 FQNEAQ (reference sequence). The CDR3 has 12 residues. The CDR3 protein is CASSIRPYEQYF. CDR3 bases: TGTGCCAGCAGCATCCGACCCTACGAGCAGTACTTC.

The gene calls are TRBV6-2 or TRBV6-3 and TRBJ2-1; 8 bases are shared with TRBD2. CDR1 and CDR2 (germline): MNHEY, SVGEGT. J was trimmed by 8 bases and V by 0 bases; bases with no gene match: 9. This CDR3 has 16 residues. The CDR3 bases are TGTGCCAGCAGTTACTCGACACGGGGGGGCAAGGATGAGCAGTTCTTC. As protein: CASSYSTRGGKDEQFF.

The rearrangement uses TRBV6-2 or TRBV6-3 and TRBJ2-7; possibly TRBD2 for D (6 bases). Trimming stripped 2 bases from V and 2 bases from J, with 10 bases between. Germline CDR1 is MNHEY and CDR2 is SVGEGT. The CDR3 length is 14 residues. CDR3: CASSYGTRAYEQYF. CDR3 coding DNA: TGTGCCAGCAGTTACGGGACTCGCGCCTACGAGCAGTACTTC.

This CDR3 is CAISELQGMGEQYF. For the CDR3, the DNA is TGTGCCATCAGTGAGCTACAGGGAATGGGCGAGCAGTACTTC. This rearrangement joins TRBV10-3 to TRBJ2-7, with TRBD1 as a possible D gene (6 bases). The germline V and J ends were trimmed by 2 bases and 6 bases, with 14 bases remaining between them. Germline CDR1 reads ENHRY; CDR2 reads SYGVKD. There are 14 residues in the CDR3.

This clonotype was observed a single time. CDR3 DNA sequence: TGTGCCAGCAGCCACTCGGGGGCAGCCGGGGAGCTGTTTTTT. Translating gives CASSHSGAAGELFF. This chain uses TRBV9 with TRBJ2-2, with D possibly called TRBD1 or TRBD2 (6 bases each). V lost 4 bases to trimming and J lost 6 bases, with 13 bases between them. Germline V gene data show CDR1 as SGDLS and CDR2 as YYNGEE. This CDR3 is built from 14 residues.

In this sample, this clonotype turned up a few times. The chain has TRBV6-1 and TRBJ1-1; D is perhaps TRBD1 (6 bases). The CDR3 totals 13 residues. Germline CDR1 MNHNS, CDR2 SASEGT. The germline V and J ends were trimmed by 7 bases and 4 bases, with 13 bases remaining between them. CDR3 in DNA: TGTGCCAGCATGGGACAATGGGGCACTGAAGCTTTCTTT. It yields the protein CASMGQWGTEAFF.

This clonotype was counted only a few times. The chain uses TRBV7-9 and TRBJ2-3; D is undetermined. Germline values: CDR1 SEHNR, CDR2 FQNEAQ (reference sequence). The CDR3 runs 14 residues. The V gene lost 1 base and the J gene lost 4 bases, with 9 bases spanning the gap. Written as DNA, the CDR3 is TGTGCCAGCAGCTTAGTCCCGAGCTCAGATACGCAGTATTTT. The encoded protein is CASSLVPSSDTQYF. The variable domain in full, with the rest retrieved from reference TRBV7-9 and TRBJ2-3, is DTGVSQNPRHKITKRGQNVTFRCDPISEHNRLYWYRQTLGQGPEFLTYFQNEAQLEKSRLLSDRFSAERPKGSFSTLEIQRTEQGDSAMYLCASSLVPSSDTQYFGPGTRLTVL.

This clonotype was detected only a few times. V is TRBV6-1 and J is TRBJ1-5; 7 bases agree with TRBD1. There are 15 residues in the CDR3. J lost 3 bases, V lost 4 bases, and 6 bases had no gene match. Germline V gene lookup returns CDR1 MNHNS and CDR2 SASEGT. The CDR3 is CASSARQGYNQPQHF. The CDR3 coding sequence is TGTGCCAGCAGTGCCCGACAGGGCTACAATCAGCCCCAGCATTTT.

This clonotype was found many times. This chain connects TRBV24-1 to TRBJ2-3; 9 bases are shared with TRBD1. CDR3 length: 16 amino acids. Germline CDR1 is KGHDR and CDR2 is SFDVKD. J lost 4 bases, V lost 3 bases, and 7 bases had no gene match. The CDR3 region has the DNA TGTGCCACCAGTGATCCCGGGACAGGGAGTGCAGATACGCAGTATTTT. Its protein product is CATSDPGTGSADTQYF.

The V and J genes are TRBV20-1 and TRBJ1-5, with D perhaps TRBD1 (5 bases). This CDR3 contains 16 residues. Trimming cost V 3 bases and J 7 bases, with 22 bases left between them. CDR1 is DFQATT and CDR2 is SNEGSKA in the germline V gene (reference sequence). CDR3 DNA sequence: TGCAGTGCTAGGGAATCCCCTGGAGGGGCAGGGCAGCCCCAGCATTTT. Translated, it gives CSARESPGGAGQPQHF.

The J gene is TRBJ2-7, the V gene TRBV11-2, with 9 bases aligning to TRBD1. Germline V gene lookup returns CDR1 SGHAT and CDR2 FQNNGV. V was pared by 5 bases and J by 5 bases, with 7 bases of the junction left unmatched. The CDR3 extends over 14 amino acids. CDR3 DNA: TGTGCCAGCAGCCACTCGGGACAGGGAGACGAGCAGTACTTC. It encodes CASSHSGQGDEQYF.

This clonotype was detected many times. The V gene is TRBV29-1, the J gene TRBJ1-1; D is undetermined. Between the trimmed V and J ends, which lost 1 base and 5 bases, there was a span of 8 bases. Per the germline V gene, CDR1 is SQVTM and CDR2 is ANQGSEA. The CDR3 runs 12 residues. CDR3 DNA: TGCAGCGTTGAAGCCCTGGGGACTGAAGCTTTCTTT. Amino acids: CSVEALGTEAFF.

The rearrangement uses TRBV27 and TRBJ1-5; D is perhaps TRBD1 (5 bases). The CDR3 sequence is 15 residues long. V was pared by 6 bases and J by 6 bases, with 18 bases between. Looked up from germline, CDR1 is MNHEY and CDR2 is SMNVEV (reference sequence). The CDR3 is CASSRGRGEGQPQHF. In nucleotides, the CDR3 is TGTGCCAGCAGCCGGGGTAGGGGTGAGGGTCAGCCCCAGCATTTT.

In this sample, this clonotype turned up a few times. DNA of the CDR3: TGCAGTGCTAGAGATGCAGAGTTCTACGAGCAGTACTTC. It translates to CSARDAEFYEQYF. This chain connects TRBV20-1 to TRBJ2-7, with D hard to call. V shed 0 bases and J shed 3 bases, with 9 bases lying between them. CDR3 length: 13 residues. CDR1 is DFQATT, CDR2 SNEGSKA, per germline (reference sequence).

V gene TRBV4-1 combines with J gene TRBJ1-2; 8 positions match TRBD1. Germline V gene data show CDR1 as MGHRA and CDR2 as YSYEKL. The CDR3 spans 15 residues. Losses at the gene ends were 1 base for V and 8 bases for J; bases not matched to a gene: 9. In DNA, the CDR3 is TGCGCCAGCAGCCAAGTATATCAGGGGGCTCAGGGCTACACCTTC. This codes for CASSQVYQGAQGYTF.

The V gene is TRBV20-1, the J gene TRBJ1-1; D is perhaps TRBD1 (5 bases). Germline loops: CDR1 DFQATT, CDR2 SNEGSKA (reference sequence). V lost 4 bases to trimming and J lost 3 bases, with 12 bases between them. The CDR3 loop spans 13 amino acids. The CDR3 protein is CSATRGYDTEAFF. The CDR3 DNA reads TGCAGTGCTACTAGGGGATACGACACTGAAGCTTTCTTT.

The rearrangement links TRBV30 to TRBJ2-2, with 7 nucleotides matching TRBD2. The junction had 9 bases not matched to a gene; V was cut back by 2 bases and J by 6 bases. Germline V gives CDR1 GTSNPN, CDR2 SVGIG (reference sequence). The CDR3 is 15 amino acids. CDR3 DNA sequence: TGTGCCTGGAGTACCCACGGACTAGTTGCCGGGGAGCTGTTTTTT. Protein: CAWSTHGLVAGELFF.

V and J are TRBV3-1 and TRBJ2-7, with 8 bases identical to TRBD2. Trimming at V came to 5 bases and at J to 5 bases, leaving 5 bases not matched to a gene. The CDR3 loop spans 13 amino acids. The germline V gene has CDR1 LGHDT and CDR2 YNNKEL (reference sequence). This chain's CDR3 is CASSFLAGHEQYF. In DNA, the CDR3 is TGTGCCAGCAGCTTCCTAGCGGGTCACGAGCAGTACTTC.

V gene TRBV5-1 combines with J gene TRBJ2-1; D not certain. Germline lookup yields CDR1 SGHRS and CDR2 YFSETQ. CDR3 length: 15 amino acids. Trimming left V 4 bases short and J 2 bases short, with 13 bases between. This chain's CDR3 is CASSGPFLTYNEQFF. In DNA, the CDR3 is TGCGCCAGCAGCGGACCCTTCTTAACCTACAATGAGCAGTTCTTC.